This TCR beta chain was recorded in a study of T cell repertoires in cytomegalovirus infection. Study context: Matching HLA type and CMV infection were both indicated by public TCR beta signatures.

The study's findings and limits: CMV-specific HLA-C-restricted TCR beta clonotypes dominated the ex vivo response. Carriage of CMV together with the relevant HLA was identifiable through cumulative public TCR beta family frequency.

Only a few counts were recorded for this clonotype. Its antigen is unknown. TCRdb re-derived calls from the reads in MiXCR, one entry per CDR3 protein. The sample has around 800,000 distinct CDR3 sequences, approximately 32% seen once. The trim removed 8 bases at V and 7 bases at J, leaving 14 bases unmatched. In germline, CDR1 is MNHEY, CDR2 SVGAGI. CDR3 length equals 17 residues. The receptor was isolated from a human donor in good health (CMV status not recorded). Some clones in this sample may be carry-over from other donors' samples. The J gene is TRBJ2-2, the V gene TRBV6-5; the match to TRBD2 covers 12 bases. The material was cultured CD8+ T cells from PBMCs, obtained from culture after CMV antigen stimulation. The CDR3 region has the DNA TGTGCCAGCTCCCCTGTGGCTAGCGGGGGGGCAAGCGGGGAGCTGTTTTTT. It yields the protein CASSPVASGGASGELFF.